This T cell receptor (beta chain) comes out of a study of blood T cell repertoires in COVID-19. This clone was seen a single time. V shed 2 bases and J 2 bases; nucleotides not matched to a gene: 3. This CDR3 is 15 amino acids long. Germline V gives CDR1 SGHNT, CDR2 YYREEE (reference sequence). Produced via immunoSEQ multiplex PCR; TCRdb's table is partial and in-frame only. This sample has 55,000 to 65,000 clones, with under 85% found just once. This receptor was taken from a woman aged 80 or older with acute or convalescent COVID-19. The J gene is TRBJ2-1, the V gene TRBV5-4; TRBD2 matches 8 bases. The sample comprised peripheral blood. The CDR3 here is CASSLEAGAYNEQFF. Here the CDR3 DNA reads TGTGCCAGCAGCTTAGAAGCGGGGGCCTACAATGAGCAGTTCTTC.